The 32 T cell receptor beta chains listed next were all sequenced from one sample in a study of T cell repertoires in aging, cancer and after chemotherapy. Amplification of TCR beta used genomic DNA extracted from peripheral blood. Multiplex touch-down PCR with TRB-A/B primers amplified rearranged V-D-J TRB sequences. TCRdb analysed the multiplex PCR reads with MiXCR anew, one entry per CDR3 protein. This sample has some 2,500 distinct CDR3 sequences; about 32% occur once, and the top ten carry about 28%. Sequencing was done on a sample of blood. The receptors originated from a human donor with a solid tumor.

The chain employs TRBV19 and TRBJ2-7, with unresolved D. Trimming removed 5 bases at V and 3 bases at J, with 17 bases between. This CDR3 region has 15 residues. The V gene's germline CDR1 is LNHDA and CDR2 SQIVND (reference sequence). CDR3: CASSPLLRARYEQYF. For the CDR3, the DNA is TGTGCCAGTAGTCCTCTATTAAGGGCGCGCTACGAGCAGTACTTC.

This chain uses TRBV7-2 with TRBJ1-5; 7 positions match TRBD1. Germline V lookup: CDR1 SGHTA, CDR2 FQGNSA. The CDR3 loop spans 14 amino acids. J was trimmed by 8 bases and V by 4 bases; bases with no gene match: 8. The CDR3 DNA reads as TGTGCCAGCAGCTACTCGGGACAGAATAAGCCCCAGCATTTT. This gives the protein CASSYSGQNKPQHF.

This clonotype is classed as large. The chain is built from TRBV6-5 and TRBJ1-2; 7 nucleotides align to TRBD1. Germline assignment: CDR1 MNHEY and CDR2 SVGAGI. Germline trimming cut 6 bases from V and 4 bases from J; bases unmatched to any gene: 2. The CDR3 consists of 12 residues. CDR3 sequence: CASRGQTYGYTF. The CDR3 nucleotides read TGTGCCAGCAGGGGACAGACCTATGGCTACACCTTC.

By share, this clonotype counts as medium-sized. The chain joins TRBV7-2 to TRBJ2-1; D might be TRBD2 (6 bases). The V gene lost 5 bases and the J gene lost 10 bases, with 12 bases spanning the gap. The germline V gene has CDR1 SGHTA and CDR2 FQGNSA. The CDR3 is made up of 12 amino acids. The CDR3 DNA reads TGTGCCAGCAGCCGAGGAGGGCAGGAGCAGTTCTTC. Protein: CASSRGGQEQFF.

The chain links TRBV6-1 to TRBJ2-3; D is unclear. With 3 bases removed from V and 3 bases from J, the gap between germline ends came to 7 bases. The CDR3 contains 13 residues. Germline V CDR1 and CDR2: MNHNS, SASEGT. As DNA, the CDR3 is TGTGCCAGCAGTGATACTGGAACAGATACGCAGTATTTT. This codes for CASSDTGTDTQYF.

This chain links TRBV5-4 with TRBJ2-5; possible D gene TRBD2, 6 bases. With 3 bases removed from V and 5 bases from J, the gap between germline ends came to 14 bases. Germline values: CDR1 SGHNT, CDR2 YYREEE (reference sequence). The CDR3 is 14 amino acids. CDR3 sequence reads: CASSSNPGEETQYF. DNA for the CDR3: TGTGCCAGCAGCTCCAACCCGGGGGAGGAGACCCAGTACTTC.

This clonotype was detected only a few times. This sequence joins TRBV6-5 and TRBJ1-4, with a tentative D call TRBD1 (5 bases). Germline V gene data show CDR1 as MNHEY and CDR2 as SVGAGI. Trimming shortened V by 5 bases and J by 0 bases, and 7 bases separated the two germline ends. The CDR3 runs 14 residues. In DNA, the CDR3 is TGTGCCAGCAGTCGAGGGGCAACTAATGAAAAACTGTTTTTT. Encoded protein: CASSRGATNEKLFF.

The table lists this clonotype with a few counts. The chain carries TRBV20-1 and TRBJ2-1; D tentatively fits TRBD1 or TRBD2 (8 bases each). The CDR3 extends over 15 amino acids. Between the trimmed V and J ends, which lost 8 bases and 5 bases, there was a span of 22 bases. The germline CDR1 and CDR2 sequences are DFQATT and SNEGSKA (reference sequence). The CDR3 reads CSTGGRGSGNNEQFF. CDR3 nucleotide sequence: TGCAGTACAGGGGGGCGTGGTAGCGGGAACAATGAGCAGTTCTTC.

CDR3 amino acids: CASSLRGNMQYF. The CDR3 DNA is TGTGCCAGCAGCTTAAGAGGGAATATGCAGTATTTT. The V and J genes are TRBV7-2 and TRBJ2-3; TRBD2 is a possible D gene (5 bases). CDR3 size: 12 residues. V lost 2 bases and J 11 bases, leaving 11 bases between the germline ends. Germline values: CDR1 SGHTA, CDR2 FQGNSA.

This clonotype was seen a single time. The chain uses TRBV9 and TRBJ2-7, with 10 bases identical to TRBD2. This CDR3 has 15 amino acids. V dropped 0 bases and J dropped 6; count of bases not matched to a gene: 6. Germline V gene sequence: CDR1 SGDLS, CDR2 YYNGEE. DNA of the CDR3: TGTGCCAGCAGCGTAGGGGGACTAGCGACGGGCGAGCAGTACTTC. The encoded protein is CASSVGGLATGEQYF. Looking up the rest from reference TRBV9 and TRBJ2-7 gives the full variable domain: DSGVTQTPKHLITATGQRVTLRCSPRSGDLSVYWYQQSLDQGLQFLIQYYNGEERAKGNILERFSAQQFPDLHSELNLSSLELGDSALYFCASSVGGLATGEQYFGPGTRLTVT.

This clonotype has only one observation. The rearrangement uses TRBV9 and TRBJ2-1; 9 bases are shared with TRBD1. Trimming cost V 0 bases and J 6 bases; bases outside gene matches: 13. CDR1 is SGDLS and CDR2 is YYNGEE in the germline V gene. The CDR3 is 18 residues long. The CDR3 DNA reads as TGTGCCAGCAGCGTAGCCCCAAAGACAGGGGGGAAATCCAATGAGCAGTTCTTC. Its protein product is CASSVAPKTGGKSNEQFF.

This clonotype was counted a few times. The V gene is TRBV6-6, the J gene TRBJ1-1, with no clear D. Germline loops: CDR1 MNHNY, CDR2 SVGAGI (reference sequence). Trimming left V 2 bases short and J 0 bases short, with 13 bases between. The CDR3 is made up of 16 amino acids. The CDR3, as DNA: TGTGCCAGCAGTTACGGGAACAGACGGATGAACACTGAAGCTTTCTTT. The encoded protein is CASSYGNRRMNTEAFF.

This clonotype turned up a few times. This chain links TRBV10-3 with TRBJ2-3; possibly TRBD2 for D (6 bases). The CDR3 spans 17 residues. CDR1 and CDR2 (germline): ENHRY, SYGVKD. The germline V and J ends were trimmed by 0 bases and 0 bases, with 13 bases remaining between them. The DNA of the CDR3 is TGTGCCATCAGTGAGTCGACCGGGGCGGGGAGCACAGATACGCAGTATTTT. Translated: CAISESTGAGSTDTQYF.

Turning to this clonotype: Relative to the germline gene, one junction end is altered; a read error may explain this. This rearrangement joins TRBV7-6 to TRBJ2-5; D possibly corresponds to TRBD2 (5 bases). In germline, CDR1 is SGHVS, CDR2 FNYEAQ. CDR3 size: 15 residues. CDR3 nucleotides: TGTGCCAGCATCTTAGCCTTGAGGGCGCGGGAGACCCAGTACTTC. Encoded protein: CASILALRARETQYF.

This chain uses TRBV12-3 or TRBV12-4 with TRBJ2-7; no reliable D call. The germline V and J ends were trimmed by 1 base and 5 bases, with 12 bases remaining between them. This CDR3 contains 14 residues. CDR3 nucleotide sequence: TGTGCCAGCAGTTTAGGTTGGGGAATCGACGAGCAGTACTTC. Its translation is CASSLGWGIDEQYF.

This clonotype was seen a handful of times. CDR3 coding DNA: TGTGCCATCAGTGAGCAGATGGCCACCAATTCACCCCTCCACTTT. Its translation is CAISEQMATNSPLHF. The V gene is TRBV10-3, the J gene TRBJ1-6, with D hard to call. V was pared by 2 bases and J by 7 bases, with 12 bases between. This CDR3 is built from 15 residues. Germline values: CDR1 ENHRY, CDR2 SYGVKD.

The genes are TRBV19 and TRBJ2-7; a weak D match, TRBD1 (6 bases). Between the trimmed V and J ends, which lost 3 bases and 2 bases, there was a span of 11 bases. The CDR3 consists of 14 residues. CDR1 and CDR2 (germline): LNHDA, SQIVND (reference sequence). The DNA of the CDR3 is TGTGCCAGTAGTATTCACAGGGAGACCTACGAGCAGTACTTC. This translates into CASSIHRETYEQYF.

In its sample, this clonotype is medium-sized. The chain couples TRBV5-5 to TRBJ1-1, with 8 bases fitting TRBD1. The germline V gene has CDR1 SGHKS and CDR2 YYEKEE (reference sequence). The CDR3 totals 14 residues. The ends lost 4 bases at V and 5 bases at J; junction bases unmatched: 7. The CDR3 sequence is CASSQGAAWTEAFF. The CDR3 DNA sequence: TGTGCCAGCAGCCAGGGGGCGGCTTGGACTGAAGCTTTCTTT.

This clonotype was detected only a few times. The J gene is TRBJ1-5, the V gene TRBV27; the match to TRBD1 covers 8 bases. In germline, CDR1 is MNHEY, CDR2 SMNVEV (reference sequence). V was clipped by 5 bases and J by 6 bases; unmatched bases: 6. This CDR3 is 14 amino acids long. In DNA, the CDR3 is TGTGCCAGCAGTGCACAGGGGGGAGGTCAGCCCCAGCATTTT. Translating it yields CASSAQGGGQPQHF.

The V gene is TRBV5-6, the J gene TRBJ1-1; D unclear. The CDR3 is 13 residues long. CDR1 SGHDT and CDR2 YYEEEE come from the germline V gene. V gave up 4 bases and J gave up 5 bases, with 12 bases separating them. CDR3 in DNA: TGTGCCAGCAGCGCGGATTTTGGTACTGAAGCTTTCTTT. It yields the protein CASSADFGTEAFF.

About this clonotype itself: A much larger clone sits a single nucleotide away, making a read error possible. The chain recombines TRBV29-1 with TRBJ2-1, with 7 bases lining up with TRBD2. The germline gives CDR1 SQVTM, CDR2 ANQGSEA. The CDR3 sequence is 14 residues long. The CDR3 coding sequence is TGCAGTGCCTCCGGCCTAGCGGTGTACAATGAGCAGTTCTTC. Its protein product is CSASGLAVYNEQFF.

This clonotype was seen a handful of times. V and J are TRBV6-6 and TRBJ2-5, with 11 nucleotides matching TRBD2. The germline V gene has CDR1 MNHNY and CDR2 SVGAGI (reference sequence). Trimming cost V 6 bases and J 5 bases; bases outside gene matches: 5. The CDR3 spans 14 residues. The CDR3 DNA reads TGTGCCAGCAGCCGAGGACTAGCGGGCGAGACCCAGTACTTC. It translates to CASSRGLAGETQYF.

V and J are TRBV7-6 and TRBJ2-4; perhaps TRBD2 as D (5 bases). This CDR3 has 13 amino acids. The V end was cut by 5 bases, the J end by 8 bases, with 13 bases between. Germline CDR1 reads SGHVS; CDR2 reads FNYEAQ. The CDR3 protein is CASSPGGGDIQYF. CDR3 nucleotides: TGTGCCAGCAGCCCCGGAGGCGGTGACATTCAGTACTTC. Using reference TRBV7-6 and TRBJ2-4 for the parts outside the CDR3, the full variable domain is GAGVSQSPRYKVTKRGQDVALRCDPISGHVSLYWYRQALGQGPEFLTYFNYEAQQDKSGLPNDRFSAERPEGSISTLTIQRTEQRDSAMYRCASSPGGGDIQYFGAGTRLSVL.

The CDR3 DNA sequence: TGTGCCAGCTCACCAACAGGGGGTTATTCACCCCTCCACTTT. Protein product: CASSPTGGYSPLHF. V is TRBV18 and J is TRBJ1-6; 8 nucleotides align to TRBD1. The CDR3 runs to 14 residues. The germline CDR1 and CDR2 sequences are KGHSH and LQKENI. The V segment lost 2 bases and the J segment 8 bases; nucleotides outside the gene matches: 2.

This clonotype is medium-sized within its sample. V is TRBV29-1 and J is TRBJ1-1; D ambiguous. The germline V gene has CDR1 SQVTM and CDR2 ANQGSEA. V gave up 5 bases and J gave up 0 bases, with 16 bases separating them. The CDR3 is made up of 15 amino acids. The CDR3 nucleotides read TGCAGCGTTCCAGCTACAGCCTTCATGAACACTGAAGCTTTCTTT. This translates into CSVPATAFMNTEAFF.

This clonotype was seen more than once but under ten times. The CDR3 protein is CASSPGTGGFYNEQFF. The CDR3 nucleotides read TGTGCCAGCAGCCCCGGGACAGGGGGCTTCTACAATGAGCAGTTCTTC. This rearrangement joins TRBV7-9 to TRBJ2-1, with 12 bases lining up with TRBD1. CDR3 length: 16 amino acids. Germline CDR1 SEHNR, CDR2 FQNEAQ (reference sequence). V shed 5 bases, J shed 3 bases, and the junction held 5 bases outside the gene matches.

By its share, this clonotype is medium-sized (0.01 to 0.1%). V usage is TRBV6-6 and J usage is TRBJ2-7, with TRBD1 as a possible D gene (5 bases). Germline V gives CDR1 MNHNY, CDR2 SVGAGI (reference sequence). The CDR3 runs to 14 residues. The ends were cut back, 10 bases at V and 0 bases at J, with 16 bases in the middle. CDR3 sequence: CATSRQKSSYEQYF. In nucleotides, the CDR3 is TGTGCCACCTCCCGACAGAAGTCCTCCTACGAGCAGTACTTC.

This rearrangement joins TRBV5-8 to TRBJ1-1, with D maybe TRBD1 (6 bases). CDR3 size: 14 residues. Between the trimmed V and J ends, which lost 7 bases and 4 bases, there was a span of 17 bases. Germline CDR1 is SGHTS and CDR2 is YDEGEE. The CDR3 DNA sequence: TGTGCCAGCCTTCTGGGGGGCTTAGGCACTGAAGCTTTCTTT. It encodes CASLLGGLGTEAFF.

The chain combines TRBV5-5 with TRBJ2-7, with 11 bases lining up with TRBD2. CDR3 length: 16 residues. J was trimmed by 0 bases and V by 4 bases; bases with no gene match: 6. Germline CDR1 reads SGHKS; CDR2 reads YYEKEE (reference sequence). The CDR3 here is CASSLGLAARSYEQYF. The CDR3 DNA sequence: TGTGCCAGCAGCCTGGGACTAGCGGCTCGCTCCTACGAGCAGTACTTC.

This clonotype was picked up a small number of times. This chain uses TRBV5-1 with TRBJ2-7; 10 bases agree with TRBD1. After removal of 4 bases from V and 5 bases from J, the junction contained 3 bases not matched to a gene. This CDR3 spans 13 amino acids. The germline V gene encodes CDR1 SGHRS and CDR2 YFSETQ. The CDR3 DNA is TGCGCCAGCAGCCCGGGACAGGGGAACGAGCAGTACTTC. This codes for CASSPGQGNEQYF.

In nucleotides, the CDR3 is TGTGCCAGTAGTCCCGAGGACAGGGGGCTTAGCACTGAAGCTTTCTTT. Protein: CASSPEDRGLSTEAFF. The V gene is TRBV19, the J gene TRBJ1-1; 11 nucleotides align to TRBD1. The trim removed 5 bases at V and 4 bases at J, leaving 9 bases unmatched. Germline V gene sequence: CDR1 LNHDA, CDR2 SQIVND (reference sequence). The CDR3 has 16 amino acids.

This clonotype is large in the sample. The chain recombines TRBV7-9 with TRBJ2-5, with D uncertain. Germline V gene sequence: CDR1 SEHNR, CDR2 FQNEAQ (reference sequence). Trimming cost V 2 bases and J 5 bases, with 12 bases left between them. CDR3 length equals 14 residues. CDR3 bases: TGTGCCAGCAGCTTAAGTCGGATTCCGGAGACCCAGTACTTC. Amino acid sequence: CASSLSRIPETQYF. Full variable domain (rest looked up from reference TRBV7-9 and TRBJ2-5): DTGVSQNPRHKITKRGQNVTFRCDPISEHNRLYWYRQTLGQGPEFLTYFQNEAQLEKSRLLSDRFSAERPKGSFSTLEIQRTEQGDSAMYLCASSLSRIPETQYFGPGTRLLVL.